This TCR beta chain was identified in a study of CD8 T cells in ankylosing spondylitis. V was shortened by 3 bases and J by 0 bases, with 7 bases between the two germline ends. The CDR3 runs to 14 residues. Germline CDR1 and CDR2: WSHSY and SAAADI. Overall study results and limits: Ankylosing spondylitis blood seemed to carry a telltale TCR beta motif made of eight highly homologous variants. The clones that were linked to disease were reported to be significantly enriched in matched synovial fluid samples from ankylosing spondylitis patients.

Scientists made TCR beta libraries using quantitative 5'-RACE with molecular barcodes. TCRdb re-derived calls from the 5' RACE reads in MiXCR, one entry per CDR3 protein. Of fewer than 500,000 distinct CDR3 sequences listed, more than 20% were seen once; the top ten hold about 16%. This clonotype showed up many times. The antigen is not known. The sequencing input was blood, either unsorted or a sorted T cell fraction (not recorded which). The TCR was taken from a male donor with ankylosing spondylitis. The rearrangement links TRBV10-2 to TRBJ2-3, with D possibly TRBD2 on 5 matching bases. CDR3 DNA sequence: TGCGCCAGCAGTGAACCGGGGAGCACAGATACGCAGTATTTT. It specifies CASSEPGSTDTQYF.